These T cell receptor beta chains were read from a single sample in a study of cytomegalovirus exposure and HLA in healthy donors. Some clones are missing from TCRdb's copy, which holds only in-frame ones; the method was immunoSEQ multiplex PCR. The sample shows about 69,000 clones, roughly 74% of them seen only once. What was sequenced was PBMCs. Every receptor here comes from a woman aged 55-70 years in good health and CMV-seropositive. Both conserved end residues are part of each CDR3. Each record gives: D gene, clone size, V gene, J gene, CDR3 protein, CDR3 DNA. A D gene is named only where the DNA matches it firmly. Expanded clones get a size class; other rows say once, few or many, or leave the size out.

>.|.|TRBV21-1|TRBJ2-3
CASSKLERGGEGHTDTQYF
TGTGCCAGCAGCAAATTGGAGCGGGGGGGCGAAGGGCACACAGATACGCAGTATTTT
>.|few|TRBV6-1|TRBJ2-6
CASSGQDRNSGANVLTF
TGTGCCAGCAGTGGGCAAGACAGGAACTCTGGGGCCAACGTCCTGACTTTC
>.|.|TRBV7-3|TRBJ2-3
CASSTGQSGTQYF
TGTGCCAGCAGCACGGGACAATCGGGGACGCAGTATTTT
>TRBD1|.|TRBV6-6|TRBJ1-2
CASSSQGARGYTF
TGTGCCAGCAGCTCACAGGGGGCGCGCGGCTACACCTTC
>TRBD2|once|TRBV5-1|TRBJ2-2
CASSFPSGNTGELFF
TGCGCCAGCAGCTTTCCTAGCGGGAACACCGGGGAGCTGTTTTTT
>.|.|TRBV6-4|TRBJ1-1
CASSPLLTGNTEAFF
TGTGCCAGCAGCCCTCTCCTGACGGGGAACACTGAAGCTTTCTTT
>.|.|TRBV19|TRBJ1-1
CASSITGSWNTEAFF
TGTGCCAGTAGTATAACAGGTAGCTGGAACACTGAAGCTTTCTTT
>TRBD1|.|TRBV7-2|TRBJ1-1
CASSSGQGRATEAFF
TGTGCCAGCAGCTCCGGACAGGGGCGGGCCACTGAAGCTTTCTTT
>.|.|TRBV6-1|TRBJ1-1
CASSVTGLGAFF
TGTGCCAGCAGTGTCACAGGGCTTGGGGCTTTCTTT
>TRBD1|.|TRBV14|TRBJ1-1
CASKRQGGIAAFF
TGTGCCAGCAAACGACAGGGGGGCATTGCGGCTTTCTTT
>TRBD1|.|TRBV18|TRBJ1-2
CASSLSGGHYGYTF
TGTGCCAGCTCCCTCTCAGGGGGCCACTATGGCTACACCTTC
>.|.|TRBV21-1|TRBJ2-2
CASGPGGGGAPGELFF
TGTGCCAGCGGTCCGGGGGGCGGGGGGGCACCCGGGGAGCTGTTTTTT
>.|.|TRBV5-1|TRBJ2-7
CASSLGQSSSYEQYF
TGCGCCAGCAGCTTGGGACAGTCGAGCTCCTACGAGCAGTACTTC
>.|few|TRBV10-3|TRBJ1-1
CAISVNRDTEAFF
TGTGCCATCAGTGTTAACAGGGACACTGAAGCTTTCTTT
>.|.|TRBV5-8|TRBJ2-7
CASSWAGTATYEQYF
TGTGCCAGCAGCTGGGCCGGGACTGCCACCTACGAGCAGTACTTC
>TRBD2|few|TRBV7-9|TRBJ2-1
CSGSSYNEQFF
TGCAGCGGGAGCTCCTACAATGAGCAGTTCTTC
>TRBD2|few|TRBV7-9|TRBJ2-7
CASSRGTSGRPSEQYF
TGTGCCAGCAGCCGAGGGACTAGCGGGAGGCCCTCCGAGCAGTACTTC
>.|.|TRBV6-5|TRBJ1-3
CASSYLSGAGNTIYF
TGTGCCAGCAGTTACTTATCAGGGGCTGGAAACACCATATATTTT
>.|.|TRBV7-9|TRBJ2-7
CASSRKAGAVGEQYF
TGTGCCAGCAGCCGTAAGGCAGGGGCGGTGGGCGAGCAGTACTTC
>TRBD2|once|TRBV30|TRBJ2-1
CAWKDGREDEQFF
TGTGCCTGGAAAGACGGGAGGGAGGATGAGCAGTTCTTC
>.|.|TRBV6-1|TRBJ2-5
CVSSVEGGGQETQYF
TGTGTCAGCAGTGTGGAGGGAGGGGGTCAAGAGACCCAGTACTTC
>.|.|TRBV4-2|TRBJ2-1
CASSLQLSSSYNEQFF
TGTGCCAGCAGCCTACAGCTCTCTTCGAGCTACAATGAGCAGTTCTTC
>.|.|TRBV5-6|TRBJ2-7
CASSLALQGSYEQYF
TGTGCCAGCAGCTTGGCGTTACAGGGTAGCTACGAGCAGTACTTC
>TRBD1|.|TRBV29-1|TRBJ2-7
CSVEPGTGGNEQYF
TGCAGCGTTGAACCTGGGACAGGGGGCAACGAGCAGTACTTC
>TRBD2|.|TRBV6-4|TRBJ2-1
CASSENQAGSSYNEQFF
TGTGCCAGCAGTGAGAACCAAGCGGGGAGCTCCTACAATGAGCAGTTCTTC
>.|.|TRBV27|TRBJ2-7
CASSLLSKPYEQYF
TGTGCCAGCAGTTTATTGTCGAAGCCCTACGAGCAGTACTTC
>.|few|TRBV20-1|TRBJ2-7
CSAPGAYEQYF
TGCAGTGCACCAGGGGCCTACGAGCAGTACTTC
>TRBD1|.|TRBV9|TRBJ1-4
CASSDRQGPPEKLFF
TGTGCCAGCAGCGACCGACAGGGGCCTCCTGAAAAACTGTTTTTT
>.|.|TRBV5-1|TRBJ2-6
CASSYAPGSGANVLTF
TGCGCCAGCAGCTACGCCCCGGGCTCTGGGGCCAACGTCCTGACTTTC
>TRBD1|.|TRBV7-2|TRBJ1-6
CASTFTGGVFNSPLHF
TGTGCCAGCACCTTTACAGGGGGCGTCTTTAATTCACCCCTCCACTTT
>.|.|TRBV4-1|TRBJ2-1
CASSLQIGLNEQFF
TGCGCCAGCAGCCTCCAGATTGGTCTCAATGAGCAGTTCTTC
>.|few|TRBV10-3|TRBJ2-7
CAIRTQDSYEQYF
TGTGCCATCAGAACACAGGATTCCTACGAGCAGTACTTC
>TRBD1|.|TRBV5-1|TRBJ1-2
CASSRDRGHYGYTF
TGCGCCAGCAGCCGGGACAGGGGTCACTATGGCTACACCTTC
>.|.|TRBV6-6|TRBJ1-2
CATRKGDGYTF
TGTGCCACCCGAAAGGGGGATGGCTACACCTTC
>TRBD2|.|TRBV2|TRBJ2-7
CASRGTSGMAEPYF
TGTGCCAGCCGAGGGACTAGCGGGATGGCGGAGCCGTACTTC
>TRBD1|.|TRBV2|TRBJ1-4
CASSLGTGSSEKLFF
TGTGCCAGCAGCCTTGGGACAGGTAGTTCGGAAAAACTGTTTTTT
>.|few|TRBV5-5|TRBJ1-3
CASSLEQASFGNTIYF
TGTGCCAGCAGCTTGGAACAGGCGAGTTTTGGAAACACCATATATTTT
>.|.|TRBV5-1|TRBJ1-5
CASRETANSNQPQHF
TGCGCCAGCAGAGAGACAGCTAATAGCAATCAGCCCCAGCATTTT
>TRBD1|.|TRBV30|TRBJ2-3
CAWSVAQGVDTQYF
TGTGCCTGGAGTGTAGCACAGGGGGTAGATACGCAGTATTTT
>.|.|TRBV19|TRBJ1-1
CASSDTAEQNTEAFF
TGTGCCAGTAGTGATACTGCCGAGCAGAACACTGAAGCTTTCTTT
>.|few|TRBV7-2|TRBJ2-2
CASSPRQAAAGELFF
TGTGCCAGCAGCCCAAGACAGGCCGCGGCCGGGGAGCTGTTTTTT
>.|.|TRBV2|TRBJ2-6
CASSRTGRGANVLTF
TGTGCCAGCAGTCGAACAGGGAGAGGGGCCAACGTCCTGACTTTC
>.|.|TRBV7-9|TRBJ1-1
CASSPRLATEAFF
TGTGCCAGCAGCCCCCGGTTAGCCACTGAAGCTTTCTTT
>TRBD1|.|TRBV7-8|TRBJ1-1
CASSTRQGFTEAFF
TGTGCCAGCAGCACACGACAGGGTTTCACTGAAGCTTTCTTT
>.|.|TRBV6-1|TRBJ2-3
CASSPAGSRGDTQYF
TGTGCCAGCAGTCCGGCGGGGTCTAGAGGAGATACGCAGTATTTT
>TRBD2|.|TRBV11-2|TRBJ2-3
CASSSGLAGGTDTQYF
TGTGCCAGCAGCTCCGGACTAGCGGGGGGCACAGATACGCAGTATTTT
>TRBD1|few|TRBV9|TRBJ2-7
CASSPRTGGYEQYF
TGTGCCAGCAGCCCGCGGACAGGGGGCTACGAGCAGTACTTC
>TRBD2|.|TRBV2|TRBJ2-3
CASSTLAGGTDTQYF
TGTGCCAGCAGCACACTAGCGGGAGGGACAGATACGCAGTATTTT
>TRBD1|few|TRBV28|TRBJ1-1
CASSPTGGNTEAFF
TGTGCCAGCAGTCCCACAGGGGGGAACACTGAAGCTTTCTTT
>.|.|TRBV9|TRBJ1-5
CASSPHPGEPQHF
TGTGCCAGCAGCCCCCATCCCGGGGAGCCCCAGCATTTT
>TRBD2|.|TRBV27|TRBJ2-1
CASSLPGLAGGKQFF
TGTGCCAGCAGTTTACCCGGACTAGCGGGGGGTAAGCAGTTCTTC